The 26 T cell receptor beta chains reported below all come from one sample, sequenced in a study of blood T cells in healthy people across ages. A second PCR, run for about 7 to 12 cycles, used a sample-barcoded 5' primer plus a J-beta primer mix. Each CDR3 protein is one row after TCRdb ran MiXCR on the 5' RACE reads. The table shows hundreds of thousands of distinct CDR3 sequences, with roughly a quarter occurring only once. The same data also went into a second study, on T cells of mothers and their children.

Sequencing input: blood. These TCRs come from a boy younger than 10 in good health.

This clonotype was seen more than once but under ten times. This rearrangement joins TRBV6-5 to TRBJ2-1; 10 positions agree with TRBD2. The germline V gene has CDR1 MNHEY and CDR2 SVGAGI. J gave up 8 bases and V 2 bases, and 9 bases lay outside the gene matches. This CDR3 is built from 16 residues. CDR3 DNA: TGTGCCAGCAGTTACACGCGGCTAGCGGGAGTATATGAGCAGTTCTTC. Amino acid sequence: CASSYTRLAGVYEQFF.

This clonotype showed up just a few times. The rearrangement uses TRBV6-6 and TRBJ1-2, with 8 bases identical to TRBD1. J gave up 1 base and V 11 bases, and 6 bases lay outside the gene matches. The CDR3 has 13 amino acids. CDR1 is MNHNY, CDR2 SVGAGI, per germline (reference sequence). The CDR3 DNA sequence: TGTGCCGCCGGGACAGGAGTTAACTATGGCTACACCTTC. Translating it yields CAAGTGVNYGYTF.

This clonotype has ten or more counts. DNA for the CDR3: TGTGCCACCTCGGGCAGGCAGGGGAATGAAAAACTGTTTTTT. Protein product: CATSGRQGNEKLFF. J is TRBJ1-4 and V is TRBV7-9; D is possibly TRBD1 (6 bases). Trimming removed 10 bases from V and 5 bases from J, with 17 bases in between. This CDR3 comprises 14 residues. The V gene's germline CDR1 is SEHNR and CDR2 FQNEAQ (reference sequence).

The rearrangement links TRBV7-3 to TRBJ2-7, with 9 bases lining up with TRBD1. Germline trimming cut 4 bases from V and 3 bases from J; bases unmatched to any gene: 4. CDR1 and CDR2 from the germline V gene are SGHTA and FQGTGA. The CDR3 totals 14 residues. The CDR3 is CASSSAGQGYEQYF. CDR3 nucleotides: TGTGCCAGCAGCTCCGCGGGACAGGGCTACGAGCAGTACTTC.

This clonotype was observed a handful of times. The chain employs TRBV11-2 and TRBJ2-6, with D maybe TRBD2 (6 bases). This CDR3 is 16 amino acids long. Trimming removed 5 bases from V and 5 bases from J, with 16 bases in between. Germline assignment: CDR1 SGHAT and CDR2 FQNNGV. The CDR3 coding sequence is TGTGCCAGCAGCCCAGTCGCCGGGGACTGGGCCAACGTCCTGACTTTC. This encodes CASSPVAGDWANVLTF.

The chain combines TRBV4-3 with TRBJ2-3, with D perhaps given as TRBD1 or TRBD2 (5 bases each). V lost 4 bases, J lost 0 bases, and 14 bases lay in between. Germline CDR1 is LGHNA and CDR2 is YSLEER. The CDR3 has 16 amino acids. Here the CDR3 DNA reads TGCGCCAGCAGCCCATTGGGACGGCTAAGCACAGATACGCAGTATTTT. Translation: CASSPLGRLSTDTQYF.

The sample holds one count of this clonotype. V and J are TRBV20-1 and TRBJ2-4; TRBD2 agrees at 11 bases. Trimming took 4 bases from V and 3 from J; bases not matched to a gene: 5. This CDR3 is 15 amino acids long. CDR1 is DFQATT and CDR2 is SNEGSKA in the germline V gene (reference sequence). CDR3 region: CSATLAGGVKNIQYF. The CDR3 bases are TGCAGTGCTACCCTAGCGGGGGGAGTCAAAAACATTCAGTACTTC.

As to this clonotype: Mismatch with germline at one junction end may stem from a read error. CDR3 sequence (DNA): TGCAGTGCTAGCTGGACTAGCGGGGGGGCGGTAGATACGCAGTCTTTT. Encoded protein: CSASWTSGGAVDTQSF. V usage is TRBV20-1 and J usage is TRBJ2-3, with 15 positions matching TRBD2. The germline CDR1 and CDR2 sequences are DFQATT and SNEGSKA (reference sequence). There are 16 residues in the CDR3.

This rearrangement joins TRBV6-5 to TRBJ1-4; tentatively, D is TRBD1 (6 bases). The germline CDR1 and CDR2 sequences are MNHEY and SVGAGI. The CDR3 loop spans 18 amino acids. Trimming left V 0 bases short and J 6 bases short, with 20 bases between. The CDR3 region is CASSYSRGSLASYEKLFF. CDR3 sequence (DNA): TGTGCCAGCAGTTACTCGAGGGGGTCCCTCGCTTCTTATGAAAAACTGTTTTTT.

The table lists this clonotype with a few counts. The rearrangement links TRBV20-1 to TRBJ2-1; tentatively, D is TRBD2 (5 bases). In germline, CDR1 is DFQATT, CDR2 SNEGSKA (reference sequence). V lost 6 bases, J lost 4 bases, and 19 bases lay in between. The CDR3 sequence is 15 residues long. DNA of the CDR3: TGCAGTGCCCCGCCAACTAGTCCCGGATACAATGAGCAGTTCTTC. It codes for CSAPPTSPGYNEQFF.

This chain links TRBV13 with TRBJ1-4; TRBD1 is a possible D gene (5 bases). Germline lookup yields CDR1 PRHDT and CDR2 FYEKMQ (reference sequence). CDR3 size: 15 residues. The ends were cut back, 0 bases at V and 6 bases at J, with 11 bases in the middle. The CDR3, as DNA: TGTGCCAGCAGCTTAGGCGGGGGTCTGGATGAAAAACTGTTTTTT. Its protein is CASSLGGGLDEKLFF. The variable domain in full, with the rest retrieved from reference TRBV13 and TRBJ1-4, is AAGVIQSPRHLIKEKRETATLKCYPIPRHDTVYWYQQGPGQDPQFLISFYEKMQSDKGSIPDRFSAQQFSDYHSELNMSSLELGDSALYFCASSLGGGLDEKLFFGSGTQLSVL.

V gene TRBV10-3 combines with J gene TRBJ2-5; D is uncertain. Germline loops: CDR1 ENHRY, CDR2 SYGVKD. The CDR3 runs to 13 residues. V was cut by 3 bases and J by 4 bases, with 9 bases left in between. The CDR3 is CAISDPRVETQYF. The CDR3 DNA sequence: TGTGCCATCAGTGACCCAAGGGTAGAGACCCAGTACTTC.

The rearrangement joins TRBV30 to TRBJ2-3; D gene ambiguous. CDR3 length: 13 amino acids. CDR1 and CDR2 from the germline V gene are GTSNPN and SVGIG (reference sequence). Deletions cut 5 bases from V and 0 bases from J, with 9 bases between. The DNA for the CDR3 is TGTGCCTGGGGTCCGGACAGCACAGATACGCAGTATTTT. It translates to CAWGPDSTDTQYF.

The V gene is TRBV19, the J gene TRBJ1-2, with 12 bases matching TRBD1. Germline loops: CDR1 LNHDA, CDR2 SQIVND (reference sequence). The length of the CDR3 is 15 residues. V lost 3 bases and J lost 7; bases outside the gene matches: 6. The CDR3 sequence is CASSIPGQGATGYTF. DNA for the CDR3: TGTGCCAGTAGTATCCCGGGACAGGGGGCGACTGGCTACACCTTC.

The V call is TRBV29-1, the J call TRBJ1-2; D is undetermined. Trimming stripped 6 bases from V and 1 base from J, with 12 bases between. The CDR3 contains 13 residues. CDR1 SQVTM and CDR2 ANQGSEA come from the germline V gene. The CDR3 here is CSVLVVNNYGYTF. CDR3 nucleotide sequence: TGCAGCGTCCTCGTGGTAAATAACTATGGCTACACCTTC.

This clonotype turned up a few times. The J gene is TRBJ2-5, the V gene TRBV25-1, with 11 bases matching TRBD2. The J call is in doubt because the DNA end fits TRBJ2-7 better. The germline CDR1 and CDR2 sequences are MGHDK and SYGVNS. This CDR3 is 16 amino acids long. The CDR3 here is CASSEHSGGARDEQYF. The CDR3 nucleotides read TGTGCCAGCAGTGAACATAGCGGGGGGGCTAGAGACGAGCAGTACTTC.

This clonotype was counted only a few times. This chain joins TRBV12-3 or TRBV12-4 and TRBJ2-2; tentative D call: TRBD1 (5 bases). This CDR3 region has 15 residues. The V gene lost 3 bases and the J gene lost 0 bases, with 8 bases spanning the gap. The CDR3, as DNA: TGTGCCAGCAGTTTGAGCAGGGCGAACACCGGGGAGCTGTTTTTT. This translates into CASSLSRANTGELFF.

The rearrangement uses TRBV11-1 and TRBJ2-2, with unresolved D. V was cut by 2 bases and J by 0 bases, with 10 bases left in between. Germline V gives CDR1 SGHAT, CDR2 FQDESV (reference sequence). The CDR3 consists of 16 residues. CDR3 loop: CASSLMAGSNTGELFF. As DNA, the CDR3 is TGTGCCAGCAGCTTAATGGCCGGCTCGAACACCGGGGAGCTGTTTTTT.

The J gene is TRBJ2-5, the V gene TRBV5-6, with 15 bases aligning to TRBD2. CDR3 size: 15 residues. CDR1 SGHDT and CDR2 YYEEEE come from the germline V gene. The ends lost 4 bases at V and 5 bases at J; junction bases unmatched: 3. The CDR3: CASSRGLAGGETQYF. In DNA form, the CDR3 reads TGTGCCAGCAGCCGGGGACTAGCGGGAGGTGAGACCCAGTACTTC. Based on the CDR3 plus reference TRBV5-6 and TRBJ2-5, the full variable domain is DAGVTQSPTHLIKTRGQQVTLRCSPKSGHDTVSWYQQALGQGPQFIFQYYEEEERQRGNFPDRFSGHQFPNYSSELNVNALLLGDSALYLCASSRGLAGGETQYFGPGTRLLVL.

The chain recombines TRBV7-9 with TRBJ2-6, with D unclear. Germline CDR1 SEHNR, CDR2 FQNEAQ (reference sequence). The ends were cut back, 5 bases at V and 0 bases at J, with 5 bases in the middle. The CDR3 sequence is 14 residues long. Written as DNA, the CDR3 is TGTGCCAGCAGCATCTTCTCTGGGGCCAACGTCCTGACTTTC. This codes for CASSIFSGANVLTF.

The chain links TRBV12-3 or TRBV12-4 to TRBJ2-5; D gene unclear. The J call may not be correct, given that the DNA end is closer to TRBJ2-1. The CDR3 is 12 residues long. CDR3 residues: CASSFGPGEQFF. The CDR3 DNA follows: TGTGCCAGCAGTTTCGGACCGGGTGAGCAGTTCTTC.

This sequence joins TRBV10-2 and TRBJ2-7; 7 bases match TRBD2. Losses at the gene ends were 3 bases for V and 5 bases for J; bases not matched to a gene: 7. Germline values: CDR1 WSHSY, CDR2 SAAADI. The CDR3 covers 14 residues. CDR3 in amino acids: CASSEFWLADEQYF. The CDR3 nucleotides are TGCGCCAGCAGTGAATTTTGGCTAGCGGACGAGCAGTACTTC.

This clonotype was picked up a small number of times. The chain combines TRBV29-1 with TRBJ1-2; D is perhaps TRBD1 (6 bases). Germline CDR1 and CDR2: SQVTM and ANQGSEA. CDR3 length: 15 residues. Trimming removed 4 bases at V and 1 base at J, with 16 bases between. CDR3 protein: CSVVYARGGNYGYTF. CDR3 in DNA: TGCAGCGTTGTATATGCCAGGGGAGGTAACTATGGCTACACCTTC.

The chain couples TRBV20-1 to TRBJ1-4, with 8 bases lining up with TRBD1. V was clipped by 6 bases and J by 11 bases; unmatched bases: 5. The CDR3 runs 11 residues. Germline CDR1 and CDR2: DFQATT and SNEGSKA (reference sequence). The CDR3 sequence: CSARTGRKLFF. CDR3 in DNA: TGCAGTGCAAGGACAGGGAGGAAACTGTTTTTT.

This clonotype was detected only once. The CDR3 sequence is CASSDGMNEQFF. Written as DNA, the CDR3 is TGCGCCAGCAGCGACGGAATGAATGAGCAGTTCTTC. J is TRBJ2-5 and V is TRBV4-3; D is undetermined. The J call may not be correct, given that the DNA end is closer to TRBJ2-1. The germline V gene encodes CDR1 LGHNA and CDR2 YSLEER. CDR3 size: 12 residues.

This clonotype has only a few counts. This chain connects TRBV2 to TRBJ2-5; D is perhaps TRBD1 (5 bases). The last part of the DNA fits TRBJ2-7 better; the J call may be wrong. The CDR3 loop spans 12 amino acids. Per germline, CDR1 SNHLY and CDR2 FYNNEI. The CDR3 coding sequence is TGTGCCAGCAGTGACTGGGGCTCCGAGCAGTACTTC. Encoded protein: CASSDWGSEQYF.